This entry concerns a single T cell receptor (beta chain). The antigen remains unidentified. Trimming took off 7 bases at V and 1 base at J, with 16 bases between the two ends. The CDR3 sequence is 15 residues long. This sample stems from a study of Graves' ophthalmopathy and Graves' hyperthyroidism. Findings and caveats of the study: Ophthalmopathy progression predictions by the model showed about 75% specificity and about 70% sensitivity. Blood shared most expanded thyroid clonotypes above 0.001 frequency.

Scientists amplified the TCR beta CDR3 regions from RNA transcripts. After a first-round RT-PCR with HTBI primers, a second-round multiplex PCR was run. TCRdb fed the multiplex PCR reads into MiXCR, producing one record per CDR3 protein. The sample includes about 1.1 million distinct CDR3 sequences, roughly two fifths of them seen just once. Only newly diagnosed hyperthyroidism patients aged 18 to 65, with under 2 months' duration, were enrolled. Clinical symptoms, serum thyroxine, TRAb, thyroid ultrasound and orbital computed tomography determined diagnosis. The V call is TRBV12-3 or TRBV12-4, the J call TRBJ2-5; no clear D. The source material was peripheral blood or thyroid tissue (not recorded which). The TCR sequence derives from an adult man with Graves' hyperthyroidism. In DNA form, the CDR3 reads TGTGCCAGCACCTCCGGGTACCCCATCCAAGAGACCCAGTACTTC. It codes for CASTSGYPIQETQYF.